These 19 T cell receptor beta chains were sequenced from one sample in a study of cytomegalovirus exposure and HLA in healthy donors. The PCR used 60 Vbeta and 13 Jbeta primers. Some clones are missing from TCRdb's copy, which holds only in-frame ones; the method was immunoSEQ multiplex PCR. The sample has under 250,000 clones; about 72% are singletons. The sequenced sample consisted of PBMCs. Source of these receptors: a male donor in good health and CMV-seronegative.

This rearrangement joins TRBV2 to TRBJ1-1, with 12 bases identical to TRBD1. The CDR3 has 14 amino acids. Germline-derived CDR1 and CDR2 are SNHLY and FYNNEI. Trimming at V came to 8 bases and at J to 1 base, leaving 2 bases not matched to a gene. The CDR3 loop is CASGGQGANTEAFF. The CDR3 DNA follows: TGTGCCAGCGGGGGACAGGGGGCGAACACTGAAGCTTTCTTT.

The gene calls are TRBV19 and TRBJ2-7; D ambiguous. V lost 3 bases and J 1 base, leaving 10 bases between the germline ends. CDR3 length equals 14 residues. CDR1 and CDR2 from the germline V gene are LNHDA and SQIVND (reference sequence). Here the CDR3 reads CASSISSGSYEQYF. CDR3 sequence (DNA): TGTGCCAGTAGTATCTCATCGGGTTCCTACGAGCAGTACTTC.

In this sample, this clone turned up a few times. V usage is TRBV4-1 and J usage is TRBJ2-1; 11 bases fit TRBD2. The germline gives CDR1 MGHRA, CDR2 YSYEKL. CDR3 size: 19 residues. The V and J ends lost 0 bases and 1 base, in that order; junction bases with no gene match: 8. The DNA for the CDR3 is TGCGCCAGCAGCCAAGATACCCTAGCGGGAGGAAAATCCTACAATGAGCAGTTCTTC. Translated: CASSQDTLAGGKSYNEQFF.

This chain joins TRBV27 and TRBJ2-1; D remains unclear. The CDR3 is made up of 18 amino acids. CDR1 MNHEY and CDR2 SMNVEV come from the germline V gene (reference sequence). Trimming removed 3 bases from V and 3 bases from J, with 21 bases in between. This CDR3 is CASSFFRGSSPFYNEQFF. The CDR3 DNA reads as TGTGCCAGCAGTTTCTTCCGCGGCAGCAGTCCCTTCTACAATGAGCAGTTCTTC.

The V and J genes are TRBV27 and TRBJ2-2; maybe TRBD2 (5 bases). Germline CDR1 reads MNHEY; CDR2 reads SMNVEV (reference sequence). V was clipped by 5 bases and J by 3 bases, with 10 bases between them. CDR3 length: 14 amino acids. For the CDR3, the DNA is TGTGCCAGCAGTCCCCGAGGGTACACCGGGGAGCTGTTTTTT. It encodes CASSPRGYTGELFF.

This chain connects TRBV11-2 to TRBJ2-2; D is perhaps TRBD1 (5 bases). Trimming stripped 1 base from V and 6 bases from J, with 15 bases between. The CDR3 is made up of 16 amino acids. Germline values: CDR1 SGHAT, CDR2 FQNNGV. CDR3 sequence: CASSLVRAGVPGELFF. Written as DNA, the CDR3 is TGTGCCAGCAGCTTAGTCAGGGCTGGTGTGCCCGGGGAGCTGTTTTTT.

This sequence joins TRBV6-4 and TRBJ1-2, with 12 bases lining up with TRBD1. Germline CDR1 is MRHNA and CDR2 is SNTAGT. Unmatched junction bases numbered 3, after V lost 3 bases and J lost 4 bases. There are 15 residues in the CDR3. The CDR3 nucleotides read TGTGCCAGCAGTGAAGGGACAGGGGGCCGCTATGGCTACACCTTC. Protein product: CASSEGTGGRYGYTF.

The V call is TRBV4-1, the J call TRBJ2-7; tentatively, D is TRBD2 (6 bases). V was cut by 4 bases and J by 0 bases, with 13 bases left in between. The length of the CDR3 is 15 residues. Germline loops: CDR1 MGHRA, CDR2 YSYEKL. CDR3 sequence reads: CASSPGLSSSYEQYF. As DNA, the CDR3 is TGCGCCAGCAGCCCGGGACTGTCGAGCTCCTACGAGCAGTACTTC.

The chain is built from TRBV2 and TRBJ2-7; TRBD2 aligns across 8 bases. Per germline, CDR1 SNHLY and CDR2 FYNNEI. This CDR3 is 15 amino acids long. The V and J ends lost 6 bases and 0 bases, in that order; junction bases with no gene match: 7. The CDR3 coding sequence is TGTGCCAGCAGCCCCCAACTAGCGGTCTCCTACGAGCAGTACTTC. The encoded protein is CASSPQLAVSYEQYF.

The chain couples TRBV25-1 to TRBJ2-3, with a weak D call TRBD1 (6 bases). The CDR3 contains 17 residues. Looked up from germline, CDR1 is MGHDK and CDR2 is SYGVNS. The ends were cut back, 2 bases at V and 1 base at J, with 16 bases in the middle. The CDR3 reads CASSERAPTGRTDTQYF. As DNA, the CDR3 is TGTGCCAGCAGTGAACGGGCGCCGACAGGACGCACAGATACGCAGTATTTT.

This rearrangement joins TRBV11-2 to TRBJ2-1; TRBD2 matches at 8 bases. CDR1 is SGHAT and CDR2 is FQNNGV in the germline V gene. The CDR3 runs 15 residues. V gave up 1 base and J gave up 3 bases; unmatched junction bases: 2. The CDR3 nucleotides read TGTGCCAGCAGCTTAGTACTAGCGGTCTACAATGAGCAGTTCTTC. This translates into CASSLVLAVYNEQFF.

V gene TRBV7-9 combines with J gene TRBJ2-1; the match to TRBD2 covers 11 bases. The CDR3 is made up of 14 amino acids. Germline CDR1 and CDR2: SEHNR and FQNEAQ (reference sequence). The V gene end was trimmed by 6 bases and the J gene end by 8 bases; junction bases not matched to a gene: 6. In DNA, the CDR3 is TGTGCCAGCAGGGTAGCGGGAGGGAAGGATGAGCAGTTCTTC. Its protein is CASRVAGGKDEQFF.

The V gene is TRBV21-1, the J gene TRBJ2-7; the table gives TRBD1 as D, unverified against the DNA. TRBV21-1 is reported as a pseudogene. This CDR3 is built from 17 residues. The CDR3 loop reads CASSKVWDRGRVSEQYF. CDR3 sequence (DNA): TGTGCCAGCAGCAAAGTTTGGGACAGGGGGCGCGTCTCCGAGCAGTACTTC.

This clone was picked up one time. The chain is built from TRBV7-9 and TRBJ2-5; 7 bases fit TRBD1. This CDR3 is built from 16 residues. V gave up 0 bases and J gave up 5 bases; unmatched junction bases: 9. CDR1 is SEHNR and CDR2 is FQNEAQ in the germline V gene (reference sequence). Here the CDR3 reads CASSLAQGTPRETQYF. CDR3 nucleotide sequence: TGTGCCAGCAGCTTAGCACAGGGGACCCCAAGGGAGACCCAGTACTTC.

The chain employs TRBV19 and TRBJ2-3; 7 nucleotides match TRBD1. CDR3 length: 15 residues. The V gene's germline CDR1 is LNHDA and CDR2 SQIVND (reference sequence). Trimming removed 4 bases from V and 3 bases from J; junction bases left unmatched: 7. The CDR3 is CASSTTGVRTDTQYF. CDR3 coding DNA: TGTGCCAGTAGTACCACAGGGGTAAGGACAGATACGCAGTATTTT.

For this clone: The junction shows a germline mismatch at one end, possibly a read error. The chain uses TRBV11-2 and TRBJ2-1, with D tentatively TRBD2 (5 bases). Germline-derived CDR1 and CDR2 are SGHAT and FQNNGV. This CDR3 comprises 13 residues. DNA for the CDR3: TGTGCCAGCAGCCTAGAAGCGGACAATGAGCAGTTCTTC. It is translated as CASSLEADNEQFF.

This sequence joins TRBV6-5 and TRBJ1-1; 9 nucleotides align to TRBD1. The V and J ends lost 6 bases and 4 bases, in that order; junction bases with no gene match: 6. In germline, CDR1 is MNHEY, CDR2 SVGAGI. The CDR3 contains 14 residues. The CDR3 sequence is CASRGQGWGTEAFF. CDR3 bases: TGTGCCAGCAGGGGACAGGGATGGGGCACTGAAGCTTTCTTT.

The chain recombines TRBV5-1 with TRBJ1-5, with D unclear. The CDR3 extends over 16 amino acids. V shed 4 bases and J shed 7 bases, with 21 bases lying between them. Germline lookup yields CDR1 SGHRS and CDR2 YFSETQ. CDR3 sequence: CASSPEGREGRQPQHF. CDR3 nucleotide sequence: TGCGCCAGCAGCCCTGAAGGGAGGGAAGGGCGACAGCCCCAGCATTTT.

In its sample, this clone was seen a few times. V is TRBV7-9 and J is TRBJ2-3, with D unresolved. The CDR3 has 15 amino acids. From germline, CDR1 is SEHNR and CDR2 FQNEAQ (reference sequence). Deletions cut 5 bases from V and 0 bases from J, with 12 bases between. CDR3 bases: TGTGCCAGCAGCGACGACTTCCCTAGCACAGATACGCAGTATTTT. Translated, it gives CASSDDFPSTDTQYF. Using reference TRBV7-9 and TRBJ2-3 for the parts outside the CDR3, the full variable domain is DTGVSQNPRHKITKRGQNVTFRCDPISEHNRLYWYRQTLGQGPEFLTYFQNEAQLEKSRLLSDRFSAERPKGSFSTLEIQRTEQGDSAMYLCASSDDFPSTDTQYFGPGTRLTVL.